This T cell receptor (beta chain) was sequenced for a study of blood T cell repertoires in COVID-19. Across the whole study: T cells, B-cell-depleted T cells, or PBMCs provided the cDNA or gDNA that served as material.

The germline V and J ends were trimmed by 8 bases and 1 base, with 16 bases remaining between them. CDR1 is MDHEN, CDR2 SYDVKM, per germline. The CDR3 is 15 residues long. As processed by the authors: Amplified reference gene primers provided the basis for estimating nucleated cell counts. Data came from immunoSEQ multiplex PCR; TCRdb stores just in-frame clones and leaves some out. V, J and clone size are taken as reported in that table, and D and trimming were inferred from the DNA itself. The sample includes 40,000 to 45,000 clones, 86% seen only once; the top ten take around 8.3%. The sequence was collected from a man between 60 and 70 years old with active COVID-19. J is TRBJ2-3 and V is TRBV28; D is undetermined. The sequencing input was peripheral blood. The CDR3 DNA follows: TGTGCCAGCCGAGCGAGGCGCCAAGGCACAGATACGCAGTATTTT. Its protein is CASRARRQGTDTQYF.